This T cell receptor (beta chain) was identified during a study of T cells in Graves' hyperthyroidism and ophthalmopathy. On this clonotype: Its antigen is unknown.

Exclusion of patients followed from uncontrolled infection, other autoimmune disease, pregnancy or lactation. Study observations and caveats: A model of 13 V-J pairs discriminated ophthalmopathy from stable hyperthyroidism.

Germline CDR1 is MGHDK and CDR2 is SYGVNS. This CDR3 spans 15 amino acids. V shed 5 bases and J 0 bases; nucleotides not matched to a gene: 7. The source material, RNA transcripts, was used to amplify TCR beta CDR3 regions. HTBI primers were used for first-round RT-PCR of the TCR CDR3. TCRdb fed the multiplex PCR reads into MiXCR, producing one record per CDR3 protein. The profile covers approximately 560,000 distinct CDR3 sequences, with 35% to 55% appearing a single time and 8% to 8.5% taken by the ten largest. The chain joins TRBV25-1 to TRBJ2-7, with 7 bases that match TRBD1. This receptor was identified in a woman between 18 and 30 years old with Graves' hyperthyroidism. Material: peripheral blood or thyroid tissue (not recorded which). CDR3 coding DNA: TGTGCCAGCAGTTCGCACCGGGACAGCTCCTACGAGCAGTACTTC. Translated: CASSSHRDSSYEQYF.